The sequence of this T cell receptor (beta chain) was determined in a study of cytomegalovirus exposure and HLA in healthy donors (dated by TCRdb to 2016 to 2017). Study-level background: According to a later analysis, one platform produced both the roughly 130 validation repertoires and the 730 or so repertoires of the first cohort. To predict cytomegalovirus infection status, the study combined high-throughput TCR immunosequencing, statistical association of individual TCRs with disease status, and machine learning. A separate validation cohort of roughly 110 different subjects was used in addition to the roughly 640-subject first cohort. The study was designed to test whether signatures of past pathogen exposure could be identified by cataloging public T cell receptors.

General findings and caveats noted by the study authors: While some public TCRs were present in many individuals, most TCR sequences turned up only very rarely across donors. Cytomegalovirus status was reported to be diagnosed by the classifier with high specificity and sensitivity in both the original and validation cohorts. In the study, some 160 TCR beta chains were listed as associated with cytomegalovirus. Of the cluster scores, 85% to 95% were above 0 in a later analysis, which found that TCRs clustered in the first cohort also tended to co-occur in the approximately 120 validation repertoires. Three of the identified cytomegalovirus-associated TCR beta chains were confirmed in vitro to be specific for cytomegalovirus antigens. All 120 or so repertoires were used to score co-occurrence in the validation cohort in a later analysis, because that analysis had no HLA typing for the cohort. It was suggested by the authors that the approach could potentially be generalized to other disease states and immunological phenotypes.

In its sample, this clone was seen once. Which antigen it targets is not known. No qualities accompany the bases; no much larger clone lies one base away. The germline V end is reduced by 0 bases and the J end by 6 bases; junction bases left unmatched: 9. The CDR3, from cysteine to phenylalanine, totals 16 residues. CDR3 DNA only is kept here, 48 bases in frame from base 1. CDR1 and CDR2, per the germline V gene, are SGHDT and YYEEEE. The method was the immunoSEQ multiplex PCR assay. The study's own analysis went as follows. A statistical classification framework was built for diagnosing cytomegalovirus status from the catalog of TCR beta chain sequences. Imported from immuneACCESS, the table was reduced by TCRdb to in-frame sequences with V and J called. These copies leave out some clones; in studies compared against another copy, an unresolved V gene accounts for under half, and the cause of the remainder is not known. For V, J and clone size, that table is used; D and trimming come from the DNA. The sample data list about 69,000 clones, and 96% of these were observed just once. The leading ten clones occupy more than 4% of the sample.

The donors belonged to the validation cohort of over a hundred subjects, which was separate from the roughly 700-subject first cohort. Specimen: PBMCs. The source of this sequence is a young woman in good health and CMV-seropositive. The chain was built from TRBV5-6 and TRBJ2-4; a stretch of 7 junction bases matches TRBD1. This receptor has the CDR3 CASSLGTGGVINIQYF. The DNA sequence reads TGTGCCAGCAGCTTGGGGACAGGTGGGGTGATAAACATTCAGTACTTC.